The clone carrying this TCR beta chain appeared a few times. A template switching step contributed a universal primer site, while unique molecular identifiers were present in the cDNA. TCRdb re-called the 5' RACE reads with MiXCR, one entry per CDR3 protein. The sample lists 250,000 or so distinct CDR3 sequences, about 8.3% seen once, with roughly 3% in the top ten. This sample is drawn from a study of identical twins. Another study also made use of these data, one on yellow fever vaccine responses in identical twins.

The sample was CD8+ T cells sorted from blood. This receptor was taken from a woman under 30 in good health.

The CDR3 DNA is TGTGCCAGCAGCTTAGCCTCCGGGACAGGGGTAACCAATGAGCAGTTCTTC. Amino acid sequence: CASSLASGTGVTNEQFF. The chain carries TRBV7-2 and TRBJ2-1, with 10 bases identical to TRBD1. V trimming: 0 bases; J trimming: 6 bases; junction bases outside the gene matches: 8. Germline-derived CDR1 and CDR2 are SGHTA and FQGNSA. The CDR3 runs 17 residues.